Included here is one T cell receptor beta chain sequence, with context. The data were produced by immunoSEQ multiplex PCR, yet TCRdb's version contains in-frame clones alone and is incomplete. The sample carries 130,000 to 150,000 clones, approximately 87% recorded once. The germline V gene encodes CDR1 SGHTA and CDR2 FQGNSA. V lost 2 bases and J lost 2; bases outside the gene matches: 9. This CDR3 contains 17 residues. This entry belongs to a study of cytomegalovirus exposure and HLA in healthy donors. The sequence was collected from a young man in good health and CMV-seronegative. The material sequenced was PBMCs. The V and J genes are TRBV7-2 and TRBJ2-3, with TRBD2 matching over 8 bases. Here the CDR3 reads CASSLMGSGGLTDTQYF. CDR3 bases: TGTGCCAGCAGCTTAATGGGCAGCGGGGGACTCACAGATACGCAGTATTTT.